This is a list of T cell receptor beta chains from one sample in a study of memory CD4+ T cells and cytomegalovirus serostatus. TCRdb keeps only in-frame clones here, not all; method: immunoSEQ multiplex PCR. The table shows more than 50,000 clones, with approximately 78% occurring only once. The sequencing sample was made of memory CD4+ T cells from blood. The receptors here all came from an adult in good health and CMV-seronegative. CDR3s include the opening cysteine and the closing phenylalanine or tryptophan. The order of the fields is D gene, clone size, J gene, V gene, CDR3 protein, CDR3 DNA. A D gene is named only where the DNA matches it firmly. Rows may omit the clone size; those that give it use once, few, many or a size class.

>-|-|TRBJ2-7|TRBV6-5
CASKDNLYEQYF
TGTGCCAGCAAGGACAACCTCTACGAGCAGTACTTC
>TRBD1|-|TRBJ1-2|TRBV28
CASSLWGTGGNYGYTF
TGTGCCAGCAGTTTATGGGGGACAGGGGGTAACTATGGCTACACCTTC
>-|-|TRBJ1-2|TRBV28
CASSPGDRNYGYTF
TGTGCCAGCAGTCCAGGAGACAGAAACTATGGCTACACCTTC
>TRBD2|few|TRBJ2-7|TRBV2
CASSEPGGGFSSYEQYF
TGTGCCAGCAGTGAACCCGGGGGGGGGTTCAGCTCCTACGAGCAGTACTTC
>-|-|TRBJ2-3|TRBV6-6
CASKDADTQYF
TGTGCCAGCAAAGACGCGGATACGCAGTATTTT
>-|few|TRBJ1-1|TRBV28
CASSLGEDPPEAFF
TGTGCCAGCAGTTTAGGGGAGGATCCACCTGAAGCTTTCTTT
>TRBD2|-|TRBJ2-7|TRBV14
CASSQRPLLAGGPIEQYF
TGTGCCAGCAGCCAAAGACCTCTACTAGCGGGGGGGCCCATCGAGCAGTACTTC
>-|-|TRBJ1-2|TRBV6-5
CASSLPGSNYGYTF
TGTGCCAGCAGTTTACCCGGGAGCAACTACGGCTACACCTTC
>-|-|TRBJ1-6|TRBV30
CAWSVRGDGSPLHF
TGTGCCTGGAGTGTAAGGGGGGACGGCTCACCCCTCCACTTT
>-|-|TRBJ2-7|TRBV27
CASRDSPSSYEQYF
TGTGCCAGCAGGGACAGCCCTAGCTCCTACGAGCAGTACTTC
>-|few|TRBJ1-1|TRBV2
CASSVYPATEAFF
TGTGCCAGCAGTGTTTATCCGGCGACTGAAGCTTTCTTT
>-|once|TRBJ2-7|TRBV5-6
CASSSTYEQYF
TGTGCCAGCAGCAGCACCTACGAGCAGTACTTC
>-|-|TRBJ2-7|TRBV7-8
CASSSDRPSREQYF
TGTGCCAGCAGCTCGGACCGACCGAGTCGCGAGCAGTACTTC
>-|few|TRBJ1-5|TRBV5-1
CASHAGPGQPQHF
TGCGCCAGCCACGCGGGGCCGGGACAGCCCCAGCATTTT
>-|-|TRBJ2-1|TRBV6-6
CASSPGQSYNEQFF
TGTGCCAGCAGCCCAGGGCAATCCTACAATGAGCAGTTCTTC
>-|-|TRBJ1-4|TRBV6-6
CASSKSDRNEKLFF
TGTGCCAGCAGTAAATCCGACCGTAATGAAAAACTGTTTTTT
>-|-|TRBJ2-2|TRBV5-4
CASSSKGGTNTGELFF
TGTGCCAGCAGCTCTAAGGGCGGAACGAACACCGGGGAGCTGTTTTTT
>-|-|TRBJ1-4|TRBV4-3
CASSQDMGGEKLFF
TGCGCCAGCAGCCAAGATATGGGCGGTGAAAAACTGTTTTTT
>-|-|TRBJ1-2|TRBV11-2
CASSFPTGPYGYTF
TGTGCCAGCAGCTTTCCCACAGGGCCCTATGGCTACACCTTC
>-|-|TRBJ1-6|TRBV6-1
CASSEASSGGSSPLHF
TGTGCCAGCAGTGAAGCGTCTTCTGGGGGCAGCTCACCCCTCCACTTT
>TRBD1|-|TRBJ1-1|TRBV6-5
CASSWGTGVNTEAFF
TGTGCCAGCAGTTGGGGGACAGGGGTTAACACTGAAGCTTTCTTT
>TRBD2|-|TRBJ2-2|TRBV18
CASSTLRTSGVDTGELFF
TGTGCCAGCTCAACGCTCCGGACTAGCGGGGTCGACACCGGGGAGCTGTTTTTT
>-|once|TRBJ1-3|TRBV7-2
CASSLAKGSGNTIYF
TGTGCCAGCAGCTTAGCAAAGGGTTCTGGAAACACCATATATTTT
>-|-|TRBJ2-2|TRBV6-5
CASSYPDGELFF
TGTGCCAGCAGTTACCCAGACGGGGAGCTGTTTTTT
>-|-|TRBJ2-5|TRBV7-9
CASSPRGGGFQETQYF
TGTGCCAGCAGCCCTCGGGGAGGGGGTTTCCAAGAGACCCAGTACTTC
>TRBD1|-|TRBJ2-3|TRBV7-9
CASSPGQGHSLGDTQYF
TGTGCCAGCAGCCCGGGACAGGGGCATTCGCTGGGGGATACGCAGTATTTT
>-|once|TRBJ1-5|TRBV28
CASSLGGVQPQHF
TGTGCCAGCAGTTTGGGAGGGGTACAGCCCCAGCATTTT
>-|once|TRBJ2-5|TRBV5-6
CASSLLQETQYF
TGTGCCAGCAGCTTGCTCCAAGAGACCCAGTACTTC
>-|-|TRBJ1-1|TRBV19
CASSTDTGYTEAFF
TGTGCCAGTAGTACGGACACTGGCTACACTGAAGCTTTCTTT
>TRBD1|-|TRBJ1-2|TRBV19
CASSISGQGSNGYTF
TGTGCCAGTAGTATCTCCGGACAGGGAAGCAATGGCTACACCTTC
>-|-|TRBJ2-7|TRBV5-4
CASSSPGLSVQYF
TGTGCCAGCAGCTCGCCGGGACTGTCGGTACAGTACTTC